The present TCR beta chain was sequenced within a study of siplizumab effects on memory and regulatory T cells. The CDR3 consists of 13 residues. The germline CDR1 and CDR2 sequences are PRHDT and FYEKMQ (reference sequence). The V end lost 5 bases, the J end lost 2 bases, and 9 bases lay between the germline ends. Study-wide results and caveats: The naive T cell population seemed more diverse than memory cells and seemed a major contributor to the alloresponse. It was never confirmed that proliferating Tregs from siplizumab cultures were suppressive.

Clones were sequenced by immunoSEQ multiplex PCR, and TCRdb holds only the in-frame ones, with some missing. Of 70,000 to 95,000 clones listed, 80% to 95% are singletons. Concerning this clone itself: What it binds is not known.

This chain links TRBV13 with TRBJ2-5, with unresolved D. The source of this sequence is a human donor in good health. Sequencing was performed on CD8+ T cells sorted from blood. CDR3 in amino acids: CASSSRDQETQYF. CDR3 in DNA: TGTGCCAGCAGCAGCAGAGATCAAGAGACCCAGTACTTC.